This passage covers 31 T cell receptor beta chains from one sample sequenced in a study of blood T cell repertoires in COVID-19. Assay: immunoSEQ multiplex PCR; the TCRdb copy retains only in-frame clones and omits some. Seen here are roughly 100,000 clones, approximately 84% observed once, and the top ten hold around 4.3%. Sequenced material: peripheral blood. These TCRs come from a human donor in a cohort sampled during active COVID-19.

The genes are TRBV9 and TRBJ1-6, with unresolved D. Germline V lookup: CDR1 SGDLS, CDR2 YYNGEE. V lost 0 bases, J lost 0 bases, and 7 bases lay in between. This CDR3 is built from 16 residues. For the CDR3, the DNA is TGTGCCAGCAGCGTAGTTAGCAGCTCCTATAATTCACCCCTCCACTTT. It encodes CASSVVSSSYNSPLHF. Drawing the rest from reference TRBV9 and TRBJ1-6, the complete variable domain is DSGVTQTPKHLITATGQRVTLRCSPRSGDLSVYWYQQSLDQGLQFLIQYYNGEERAKGNILERFSAQQFPDLHSELNLSSLELGDSALYFCASSVVSSSYNSPLHFGNGTRLTVT.

The chain couples TRBV5-8 to TRBJ2-3; D gene uncertain. The CDR3 covers 14 residues. From germline, CDR1 is SGHTS and CDR2 YDEGEE. V was cut by 0 bases and J by 1 base, with 6 bases left in between. The CDR3 nucleotides read TGTGCCAGCAGCTTGGGACACCGCACAGATACGCAGTATTTT. Encoded protein: CASSLGHRTDTQYF. The variable domain in full, completed from reference TRBV5-8 and TRBJ2-3, reads EAGVTQSPTHLIKTRGQQATLRCSPISGHTSVYWYQQALGLGLQFLLWYDEGEERNRGNFPPRFSGRQFPNYSSELNVNALELEDSALYLCASSLGHRTDTQYFGPGTRLTVL.

The rearrangement links TRBV5-4 to TRBJ2-3; TRBD2 matches 11 bases. The CDR3 extends over 15 amino acids. Germline V gene lookup returns CDR1 SGHNT and CDR2 YYREEE (reference sequence). With 3 bases clipped from V and 2 bases from J, the junction kept 2 bases outside the gene matches. CDR3 region: CASSSSGGHTDTQYF. CDR3 sequence (DNA): TGTGCCAGCAGCTCTAGCGGGGGGCACACAGATACGCAGTATTTT.

This clone was seen a single time. J is TRBJ1-1 and V is TRBV19, with 8 bases lining up with TRBD1. Germline assignment: CDR1 LNHDA and CDR2 SQIVND (reference sequence). The CDR3 loop spans 16 amino acids. The V gene end was trimmed by 6 bases and the J gene end by 1 base; junction bases not matched to a gene: 10. The CDR3 sequence is CASRKGQGGQNTEAFF. The CDR3 DNA reads as TGTGCCAGTAGAAAAGGACAGGGCGGGCAGAACACTGAAGCTTTCTTT. The whole variable domain, filled in from reference TRBV19 and TRBJ1-1, reads DGGITQSPKYLFRKEGQNVTLSCEQNLNHDAMYWYRQDPGQGLRLIYYSQIVNDFQKGDIAEGYSVSREKKESFPLTVTSAQKNPTAFYLCASRKGQGGQNTEAFFGQGTRLTVV.

By share, this clone ranks as medium-sized. The chain uses TRBV4-1 and TRBJ1-2; tentatively, D is TRBD1 (5 bases). Trimming took off 4 bases at V and 7 bases at J, with 16 bases between the two ends. From germline, CDR1 is MGHRA and CDR2 YSYEKL. The CDR3 spans 14 residues. Here the CDR3 DNA reads TGCGCCAGCAGCCCCGCGCAGACAGTCTTTGGCTACACCTTC. Translated: CASSPAQTVFGYTF.

The genes are TRBV7-8 and TRBJ1-2, with 7 bases that match TRBD1. The CDR3 spans 15 residues. V gave up 4 bases and J gave up 3 bases; unmatched junction bases: 8. The germline gives CDR1 SGHVS, CDR2 FQNEAQ. Here the CDR3 DNA reads TGTGCCAGCAGCTCTGGACAGGTGGGGGACTATGGCTACACCTTC. Amino acid sequence: CASSSGQVGDYGYTF.

The rearrangement joins TRBV6-6 to TRBJ1-2, with a possible D match to TRBD1 (5 bases). The CDR3 extends over 15 amino acids. V shed 0 bases and J shed 5 bases, with 13 bases lying between them. Germline V gene data show CDR1 as MNHNY and CDR2 as SVGAGI (reference sequence). CDR3 sequence: CASSYSKAQGYGYTF. CDR3 DNA sequence: TGTGCCAGCAGTTACTCGAAGGCCCAGGGTTATGGCTACACCTTC.

The genes are TRBV2 and TRBJ2-1; 10 positions agree with TRBD2. The V gene's germline CDR1 is SNHLY and CDR2 FYNNEI. The CDR3 contains 13 residues. V was pared by 7 bases and J by 6 bases, with 3 bases of the junction left unmatched. Written as DNA, the CDR3 is TGTGCCAGCACCGGGACTAGCGTCAATGAGCAGTTCTTC. It encodes CASTGTSVNEQFF.

This sequence joins TRBV27 and TRBJ1-2; TRBD1 agrees at 11 bases. Germline values: CDR1 MNHEY, CDR2 SMNVEV (reference sequence). The CDR3 contains 17 residues. The junction had 12 bases not matched to a gene; V was cut back by 1 base and J by 8 bases. CDR3: CASSLLGRGQGAGGYTF. The CDR3 DNA is TGTGCCAGCAGTTTATTAGGTCGAGGACAGGGGGCGGGGGGCTACACCTTC.

The gene calls are TRBV11-1 and TRBJ2-3; 9 bases match TRBD1. CDR1 is SGHAT and CDR2 is FQDESV in the germline V gene (reference sequence). This CDR3 has 16 amino acids. Trimming at V came to 4 bases and at J to 4 bases, leaving 9 bases not matched to a gene. CDR3 in amino acids: CASSSFRDRASDTQYF. As DNA, the CDR3 is TGTGCCAGCAGCTCGTTCCGGGACAGGGCTTCAGATACGCAGTATTTT.

The J gene is TRBJ2-6, the V gene TRBV4-2, with TRBD1 matching over 7 bases. Germline V gives CDR1 LGHNA, CDR2 YNFKEQ. The CDR3 totals 18 residues. The trim removed 2 bases at V and 2 bases at J, leaving 9 bases unmatched. This CDR3 is CASSQLDSDRAGANVLTF. CDR3 in DNA: TGTGCCAGCAGCCAACTGGATTCCGACAGGGCTGGGGCCAACGTCCTGACTTTC.

The genes are TRBV12-5 and TRBJ2-1, with 7 bases fitting TRBD1. The germline CDR1 and CDR2 sequences are LGHNT and FRNRAP. The junction had 6 bases not matched to a gene; V was cut back by 0 bases and J by 4 bases. This CDR3 has 16 amino acids. CDR3 amino acids: CASGLVWTGQYNEQFF. DNA of the CDR3: TGTGCTAGTGGTTTGGTATGGACAGGACAGTACAATGAGCAGTTCTTC.

This sequence joins TRBV19 and TRBJ1-1, with 9 bases fitting TRBD1. Germline V gene data show CDR1 as LNHDA and CDR2 as SQIVND (reference sequence). CDR3 size: 16 residues. The junction had 8 bases not matched to a gene; V was cut back by 5 bases and J by 1 base. CDR3 DNA sequence: TGTGCCAGTAGTGGGTACAGGGGGCGGGAGAACACTGAAGCTTTCTTT. It specifies CASSGYRGRENTEAFF.

This chain links TRBV5-4 with TRBJ1-2; 12 bases are shared with TRBD1. Losses at the gene ends were 4 bases for V and 4 bases for J; bases not matched to a gene: 5. From germline, CDR1 is SGHNT and CDR2 YYREEE (reference sequence). The CDR3 runs 15 residues. The CDR3 sequence is CASSKGTGGGYGYTF. The CDR3 DNA follows: TGTGCCAGCAGCAAGGGGACAGGGGGCGGCTATGGCTACACCTTC.

The genes are TRBV3-1 (or the pseudogene TRBV3-2) and TRBJ1-1; 8 nucleotides align to TRBD1. Trimming at V came to 2 bases and at J to 5 bases, leaving 4 bases not matched to a gene. CDR3 length: 14 amino acids. CDR1 LGHDT and CDR2 YNNKEL come from the germline V gene (reference sequence). CDR3 sequence reads: CASSQTGGLTEAFF. The CDR3 coding sequence is TGTGCCAGCAGCCAAACAGGGGGACTTACTGAAGCTTTCTTT.

The genes are TRBV20-1 and TRBJ1-2; D not certain. The V and J ends lost 3 bases and 4 bases respectively, with 24 bases between them. CDR3 length: 17 residues. The germline V gene has CDR1 DFQATT and CDR2 SNEGSKA (reference sequence). CDR3: CSASTHQAPRGPYGYTF. For the CDR3, the DNA is TGCAGTGCTAGTACCCACCAGGCTCCTAGAGGGCCCTATGGCTACACCTTC.

The chain combines TRBV5-5 with TRBJ1-6; weak D call: TRBD1 (5 bases). V was pared by 0 bases and J by 9 bases, with 16 bases between. From germline, CDR1 is SGHKS and CDR2 YYEKEE (reference sequence). This CDR3 is 16 amino acids long. CDR3 amino acids: CASSLGRLRGGSPLHF. In DNA, the CDR3 is TGTGCCAGCAGCTTGGGTCGTCTACGGGGGGGTTCACCCCTCCACTTT.

The chain carries TRBV10-3 and TRBJ1-5, with 10 nucleotides matching TRBD1. This CDR3 is 17 amino acids long. Trimming took 3 bases from V and 2 from J; bases not matched to a gene: 7. The V gene's germline CDR1 is ENHRY and CDR2 SYGVKD. CDR3 in amino acids: CAISDRDRGFGNQPQHF. For the CDR3, the DNA is TGTGCCATCAGTGACCGGGACAGGGGATTCGGCAATCAGCCCCAGCATTTT.

This clone was observed a few times. J is TRBJ1-6 and V is TRBV7-3; possibly TRBD1 for D (6 bases). Looked up from germline, CDR1 is SGHTA and CDR2 is FQGTGA. The CDR3 covers 17 residues. With 4 bases removed from V and 7 bases from J, the gap between germline ends came to 20 bases. The CDR3 sequence is CASSSQGGGIRNSPLHF. The CDR3 region has the DNA TGTGCCAGCAGCTCGCAGGGAGGGGGTATAAGGAATTCACCCCTCCACTTT.

The genes are TRBV9 and TRBJ1-2, with D possibly being TRBD1 (5 bases). The CDR3 spans 15 residues. Trimming took 4 bases from V and 2 from J, leaving 15 bases between them. Per germline, CDR1 SGDLS and CDR2 YYNGEE. CDR3 nucleotides: TGTGCCAGCAGCCCCCAGGTGGGGCTAAACTATGGCTACACCTTC. Protein: CASSPQVGLNYGYTF.

This chain uses TRBV5-5 with TRBJ2-1, with a possible D match to TRBD2 (5 bases). Per the germline V gene, CDR1 is SGHKS and CDR2 is YYEKEE (reference sequence). V dropped 3 bases and J dropped 8 bases, with 15 bases sitting between them. This CDR3 spans 14 amino acids. The CDR3 sequence: CASSSGPLVHEQFF. DNA for the CDR3: TGTGCCAGCAGCTCCGGACCACTAGTCCATGAGCAGTTCTTC.

The table lists this clone with a few counts. V usage is TRBV30 and J usage is TRBJ1-5; D remains ambiguous. The V gene's germline CDR1 is GTSNPN and CDR2 SVGIG (reference sequence). With 5 bases removed from V and 6 bases from J, the gap between germline ends came to 5 bases. The CDR3 sequence is 10 residues long. CDR3 sequence: CAWYRQPQHF. In nucleotides, the CDR3 is TGTGCCTGGTATCGTCAGCCCCAGCATTTT.

The chain couples TRBV5-6 to TRBJ2-1, with TRBD1 identical over 9 bases. The CDR3 length is 16 residues. CDR1 and CDR2 (germline): SGHDT, YYEEEE. After removal of 4 bases from V and 5 bases from J, the junction contained 10 bases not matched to a gene. The chain's CDR3 is CASSPLGQGNHNEQFF. CDR3 DNA: TGTGCCAGCAGCCCCCTCGGACAGGGGAATCACAATGAGCAGTTCTTC.

V usage is TRBV25-1 and J usage is TRBJ2-5; 9 bases line up with TRBD1. Germline V lookup: CDR1 MGHDK, CDR2 SYGVNS. The CDR3 runs 16 residues. The trim removed 3 bases at V and 2 bases at J, leaving 7 bases unmatched. In DNA, the CDR3 is TGTGCCAGCAGTGAGGGATTGGGGACAGGGCAAGAGACCCAGTACTTC. Translating gives CASSEGLGTGQETQYF.

The gene calls are TRBV7-8 and TRBJ1-5; 7 bases are shared with TRBD1. From germline, CDR1 is SGHVS and CDR2 FQNEAQ. Trimming removed 5 bases from V and 0 bases from J; junction bases left unmatched: 16. The CDR3 has 19 residues. This CDR3 is CASSAPSGTVTYSNQPQHF. CDR3 sequence (DNA): TGTGCCAGCAGCGCCCCCTCCGGGACAGTAACGTATAGCAATCAGCCCCAGCATTTT.

This chain connects TRBV6-6 to TRBJ2-5; 11 nucleotides match TRBD2. CDR3 length equals 14 residues. Per germline, CDR1 MNHNY and CDR2 SVGAGI (reference sequence). V dropped 8 bases and J dropped 5; count of bases not matched to a gene: 7. In nucleotides, the CDR3 is TGTGCCAGCTGTGGGGTAGCGGGAGGGGAGACCCAGTACTTC. It translates to CASCGVAGGETQYF.

This chain links TRBV15 with TRBJ1-1; possibly TRBD1 for D (5 bases). V lost 10 bases, J lost 1 base, and 13 bases lay in between. Germline V gene lookup returns CDR1 LNHNV and CDR2 YYDKDF (reference sequence). The CDR3 runs 13 residues. The DNA for the CDR3 is TGTGCCATCAGGGAGGAGAGGAACACTGAAGCTTTCTTT. Protein sequence: CAIREERNTEAFF.

Concerning this clone itself: The sample carries other DNA sequences with the same CDR3. The V gene is TRBV7-9, the J gene TRBJ1-5; 8 bases are a match to TRBD1. Germline CDR1 is SEHNR and CDR2 is FQNEAQ (reference sequence). Germline trimming cut 3 bases from V and 2 bases from J; bases unmatched to any gene: 6. The CDR3 runs 16 residues. The chain's CDR3 is CASSFPGTGGNQPQHF. The DNA for the CDR3 is TGTGCCAGCAGCTTCCCCGGGACAGGAGGCAATCAGCCCCAGCATTTT.

The rearrangement joins TRBV24-1 to TRBJ2-3, with 8 bases fitting TRBD2. The germline V gene encodes CDR1 KGHDR and CDR2 SFDVKD. Losses at the gene ends were 4 bases for V and 4 bases for J; bases not matched to a gene: 9. The CDR3 is made up of 16 amino acids. The CDR3 reads CATSDPIGGAADTQYF. The CDR3 bases are TGTGCCACCAGTGACCCGATCGGGGGGGCTGCAGATACGCAGTATTTT.

The V call is TRBV6-1, the J call TRBJ1-2; maybe TRBD1 (5 bases). The V end was cut by 1 base, the J end by 7 bases, with 13 bases between. The germline gives CDR1 MNHNS, CDR2 SASEGT. The CDR3 covers 14 residues. CDR3 amino acids: CASSEGRGAAGYTF. As DNA, the CDR3 is TGTGCCAGCAGTGAAGGAAGGGGCGCGGCTGGCTACACCTTC.

Only a few counts were recorded for this clone. V usage is TRBV6-5 and J usage is TRBJ1-4, with TRBD1 identical over 7 bases. The trim removed 4 bases at V and 3 bases at J, leaving 8 bases unmatched. The CDR3 is 16 residues long. From germline, CDR1 is MNHEY and CDR2 SVGAGI. CDR3 loop: CASSSHIGTANEKLFF. The CDR3 nucleotides read TGTGCCAGCAGTTCCCATATCGGGACAGCTAATGAAAAACTGTTTTTT.